This record concerns one T cell receptor (beta chain) sequence. No antigen is known for it. No quality values exist for individual bases; no much larger clone is one base distant. Patients with a history of autoimmune disease or receiving systemic immunosuppression were excluded from the trial. In every dose cohort, peripheral blood was drawn for TCR sequencing at baseline, cycle 4 day 1, and cycle 7 day 1. The samples were drawn from a first-in-human, open-label, multicenter phase I dose-escalation trial of ivuxolimab. The trial enrolled adults with locally advanced or metastatic head and neck squamous cell, hepatocellular, melanoma or renal cell carcinoma. Before TCR sequencing, CD4+ T cells and CD8+ T cells were sorted from peripheral blood as separate populations. These data come from a study of OX40 agonist ivuxolimab in advanced cancers. Background on the whole study: Ivuxolimab was a fully human IgG2 agonistic monoclonal antibody targeting the costimulatory receptor OX40 (CD134). In the dose-escalation cohort, nearly 85% of patients were male, and the mean age was roughly 60 years with a range of roughly 23 to 79. Intravenous ivuxolimab was administered to patients every 2 weeks at six dose levels: 0.01, 0.1, 0.3, 1.5, 3 and 10 mg/kg. The monotherapy dose-escalation portion (N ≈ 50 patients) of the phase I ivuxolimab trial is reported in the paper. Of the approximately 50 dose-escalation patients, hepatocellular carcinoma was present in roughly 19, melanoma in roughly 15, renal cell carcinoma in 9 and head and neck cancer in 9. Partial responses occurred in three dose-escalation patients, of whom one had hepatocellular carcinoma and two had cutaneous melanoma. Patients were allowed to have had prior anti-PD-1, anti-PD-L1 or anti-CTLA-4 therapy, and roughly 40% of the dose-escalation patients had previously received checkpoint inhibitors. The purpose of peripheral TCRbeta sequencing was to test whether ivuxolimab changed TCR sequence diversity and led to clonal T-cell expansion.

Genomic DNA was isolated from the sorted cells so that the TCRbeta CDR3 region could be sequenced. The immunoSEQ Assay was used to sequence the TCRbeta CDR3 regions. Entries here come from immuneACCESS through TCRdb and include only in-frame sequences with V and J called. Some clones fail to appear in such tables; in the studies checked, an unresolved V gene covers under half of the shortfall, and the cause of the remainder is unknown. The sample yields around 69,000 clones; roughly nine tenths were counted once. The ten most abundant clones make up roughly 4.2% of the sample. What the work shows at the level of the full study, not this receptor alone: Low levels of normalized T-cell clonal expansion were also seen in some patients who did not respond. After ivuxolimab, more expanded clones were found on average in CD8+ T cells than in CD4+ T cells. At doses of 0.1 to 3.0 mg/kg, clonal expansion of both CD4+ and CD8+ blood T cells was observed from baseline to week 6. Partial responders in the 0.1-3.0 mg/kg groups had among the lowest normalized peripheral clonal expansion, especially among CD8+ T cells. The antigen specificity of the clonally expanded peripheral T cells was not determined.

The TCR originated in an adult with an advanced solid tumor such as melanoma, head and neck, liver or kidney cancer. The source material was CD4+ or CD8+ T cells sorted from blood, sampled in a trial of the OX40 agonist ivuxolimab.

The encoded CDR3 is CASRNTGTAYNEQFF. The bases read TGTGCCAGCAGAAACACCGGGACTGCCTACAATGAGCAGTTCTTC. The rearranged segments are TRBV28 and TRBJ2-1; perhaps TRBD2 is the D gene, with 6 bases matching. Spanning cysteine to phenylalanine, the CDR3 consists of 15 amino acids. Kept here is only the CDR3 DNA, which spans 45 bases and is read in frame from base 1. V is cut by 6 bases and J by 2 bases, and the space between the germline ends is 14 bases. From a lookup of the germline V gene, CDR1 and CDR2 are MDHEN and SYDVKM.